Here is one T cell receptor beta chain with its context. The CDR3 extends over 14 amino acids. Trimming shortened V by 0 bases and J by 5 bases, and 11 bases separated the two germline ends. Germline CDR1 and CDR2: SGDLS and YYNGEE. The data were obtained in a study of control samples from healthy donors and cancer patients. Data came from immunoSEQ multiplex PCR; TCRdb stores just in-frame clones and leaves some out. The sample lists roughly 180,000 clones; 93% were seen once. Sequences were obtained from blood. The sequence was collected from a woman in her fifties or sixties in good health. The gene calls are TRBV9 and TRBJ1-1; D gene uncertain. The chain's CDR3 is CASSVGALGTEAFF. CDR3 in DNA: TGTGCCAGCAGCGTAGGGGCCCTAGGGACTGAAGCTTTCTTT.